This entry concerns a single TCR beta chain. This specimen comes from a study of T-cell memory formation after mild COVID-19. TCRdb fed the 5' RACE reads into MiXCR, producing one record per CDR3 protein. Among roughly 150,000 distinct CDR3 sequences listed, 10% to 15% were seen once. CDR3 length: 12 amino acids. The germline V and J ends were trimmed by 6 bases and 0 bases, with 5 bases remaining between them. The chain has TRBV12-3 or TRBV12-4 and TRBJ1-2, with unresolved D. The source is a man between 18 and 35 years old who had mild COVID-19 (a few samples of this study predate the infection). Cell type and time point are not known. What was sequenced was PBMCs or a T cell subset sorted from them (not recorded which). DNA of the CDR3: TGTGCCAGCAGCACGTCTAACTATGGCTACACCTTC. Encoded protein: CASSTSNYGYTF.